The rows below give T cell receptor beta chains drawn from one sample of a study of vaccination and CD4 T cells after COVID-19. No antigens are known for them. From the PCR reads, TCRdb called clonotypes with MiXCR, one entry per CDR3 protein. The repertoire holds about 15,000 distinct CDR3 sequences, with about 39% as singletons. The source material was CD4+ T cells from blood, cultured in vitro, sampled before SARS-CoV-2 vaccination. The origin of the receptors is a human donor who had recovered from COVID-19. Each CDR3 is given with its conserved first and last residue. D genes are given only for firm matches. Expanded clones are given a class, and other clones once, few, many or no size at all.

V gene	clone size	J gene	CDR3 length	D gene	CDR3 protein	CDR3 DNA
TRBV9	-	TRBJ2-5	13	TRBD2	CASSISGRETQYF	TGTGCCAGCAGCATTAGCGGGCGGGAGACCCAGTACTTC
TRBV11-3	few	TRBJ1-5	14	-	CASSLGGVDQPQHF	TGTGCCAGCAGCTTGGGAGGGGTTGATCAGCCCCAGCATTTT
TRBV6-1	-	TRBJ1-1	14	-	CASSTFLGAGEAFF	TGTGCCAGCAGTACCTTCTTGGGGGCGGGTGAAGCTTTCTTT
TRBV20-1	-	TRBJ1-3	17	-	CSARSRGLSNSGNTIYF	TGCAGTGCTAGGTCTCGTGGACTGTCGAACTCTGGAAACACCATATATTTT
TRBV14	-	TRBJ2-7	11	-	CASSQDHEQYF	TGTGCCAGCAGCCAAGACCACGAGCAGTACTTC
TRBV21-1	few	TRBJ1-5	19	-	CASSNGSLGKSNSNQPQHF	TGTGCCAGCAGCAACGGATCTTTGGGGAAATCGAATAGCAATCAGCCCCAGCATTTT
TRBV20-1	-	TRBJ2-3	17	TRBD2	CSARVQSSGGRTDTQYF	TGCAGTGCTAGAGTCCAATCTAGCGGGGGCCGCACAGATACGCAGTATTTT
TRBV30	-	TRBJ1-6	13	TRBD1	CACTWTGSSPLHF	TGTGCCTGTACTTGGACAGGGAGCTCACCCCTCCACTTT
TRBV19	large	TRBJ2-7	14	TRBD1	CASSIQGALNEQYF	TGTGCCAGTAGTATACAGGGGGCTCTTAACGAGCAGTACTTC
TRBV28	-	TRBJ2-7	14	-	CASSTPDGTYEQYF	TGTGCCAGCAGTACCCCGGACGGGACCTACGAGCAGTACTTC
TRBV6-1	-	TRBJ1-2	15	TRBD1	CASSALDRVRNGYTF	TGTGCCAGCAGTGCCCTTGACAGGGTAAGAAATGGCTACACCTTC
TRBV7-2	few	TRBJ1-1	17	-	CASSPRGAGRISTEAFF	TGTGCCAGCAGCCCAAGGGGGGCAGGGAGAATTTCCACTGAAGCTTTCTTT
TRBV5-6	-	TRBJ2-1	14	-	CASSLDNRYNEQFF	TGTGCCAGCAGCTTGGACAATCGATACAATGAGCAGTTCTTC
TRBV27	few	TRBJ1-2	11	-	CATRSGYGYTF	TGTGCCACCCGCTCCGGGTATGGCTACACCTTC
TRBV27	-	TRBJ1-5	17	-	CAIRTRGSYKNNQPQHF	TGTGCCATCAGGACTAGGGGTTCTTACAAGAACAATCAGCCCCAGCATTTT
TRBV18	once	TRBJ1-2	15	TRBD1	CASSPRTGDNYGYTF	TGTGCCAGCTCACCAAGGACAGGGGATAACTATGGCTACACCTTC
TRBV19	few	TRBJ1-5	15	-	CASSMGGPGYQPQHF	TGTGCCAGTAGTATGGGGGGTCCTGGGTATCAGCCCCAGCATTTT
TRBV28	-	TRBJ2-7	13	-	CASSSSSGYEQYF	TGTGCCAGCAGCTCTTCCTCGGGGTACGAGCAGTACTTC
TRBV5-4	few	TRBJ2-5	13	-	CASSLDFKETQYF	TGTGCCAGCAGCTTGGACTTTAAAGAGACCCAGTACTTC
TRBV7-3	few	TRBJ2-5	20	TRBD2	CASSSPRAYSPQGLAETQYF	TGTGCCAGCAGCTCCCCCCGGGCGTACAGTCCCCAGGGACTAGCCGAGACCCAGTACTTC
TRBV6-5	-	TRBJ2-3	17	TRBD2	CASSYRRRGGLTDTQYF	TGTGCCAGCAGTTACCGACGACGGGGGGGCCTCACAGATACGCAGTATTTT
TRBV25-1	few	TRBJ2-3	15	-	CASTNSGEGTDTQYF	TGTGCCAGCACCAACTCGGGGGAAGGCACAGATACGCAGTATTTT
TRBV7-2	-	TRBJ1-5	13	-	CASSDTGHQPQHF	TGTGCCAGCAGTGACACAGGGCATCAGCCCCAGCATTTT
TRBV28	few	TRBJ2-7	11	-	CASSLLAQQYF	TGTGCCAGCAGTTTACTAGCGCAGCAGTACTTC
TRBV2	few	TRBJ2-3	16	TRBD2	CASSAASGTGADTQYF	TGTGCCAGCAGTGCTGCTAGCGGGACCGGCGCAGATACGCAGTATTTT
TRBV20-1	-	TRBJ1-2	11	-	CSAFDLFGYTF	TGCAGTGCTTTTGACTTGTTTGGCTACACCTTC
TRBV6-1	-	TRBJ2-7	13	TRBD1	CASSTGGVDEQYF	TGTGCCAGCTCGACAGGGGGCGTCGACGAGCAGTACTTC